The rows below give T cell receptor beta chains drawn from one sample of a study of T cell responses to AZD1222 COVID-19 vaccine. Generated by immunoSEQ multiplex PCR, the TCRdb table keeps only in-frame clones and is missing some. The top ten hold 4% to 5.5% of the sample, which has about 160,000 clones, under 95% seen once. The source material was peripheral blood, sampled on day 0 of AZD1222 vaccination. The receptors were sampled from an adult in good health. Each CDR3 is given with its conserved first and last residue. A D gene is named only where the DNA matches it firmly. Size is omitted from some rows. Given values are once, few, many or a class for expanded clones.

.	TRBJ1-5	TRBV2	.	TGTGCCAGCAGTGCTTGGGGTCAGCCCCAGCATTTT	CASSAWGQPQHF
.	TRBJ1-5	TRBV9	.	TGTGCCAGCAGCGTAGACGGGAATCAGCCCCAGCATTTT	CASSVDGNQPQHF
.	TRBJ2-1	TRBV7-3	.	TGTGCCAGCAGCTTGAGTTCCTACAATGAGCAGTTCTTC	CASSLSSYNEQFF
.	TRBJ2-7	TRBV19	TRBD2	TGTGCCAGTAGTATTTGGTCGGGACTAGCCCACGAGCAGTACTTC	CASSIWSGLAHEQYF
.	TRBJ1-4	TRBV11-2	.	TGTGCCAGCAGCTTAGCGAATGAAAAACTGTTTTTT	CASSLANEKLFF
.	TRBJ2-3	TRBV7-6	.	TGTGCCAGCAGTCCCCAACGCGTCTTCACAGATACGCAGTATTTT	CASSPQRVFTDTQYF
.	TRBJ1-6	TRBV4-3	.	TGCGCCAGCAGCCAAGAAATAGGATCACCCCTCCACTTT	CASSQEIGSPLHF
.	TRBJ1-1	TRBV19	TRBD1	TGTGCCAGTAGTATCGGGGCAGGGGGAATGAACACTGAAGCTTTCTTT	CASSIGAGGMNTEAFF
.	TRBJ2-5	TRBV6-2/TRBV6-3	.	TGTGCCAGCAGCCATTTTACGGGGGTCAGGCGGGGGACCCAGTACTTC	CASSHFTGVRRGTQYF
.	TRBJ2-1	TRBV10-1	.	TGCGCCAGCAGCCCGGGTCGGGGCTACAATGAGCAGTTCTTC	CASSPGRGYNEQFF
.	TRBJ2-7	TRBV7-6	TRBD2	TGTGCCAGCAGCCAGACTAGCGGTAGCTCCTACGAGCAGTACTTC	CASSQTSGSSYEQYF
.	TRBJ1-2	TRBV9	.	TGTGCCAGCAGCGCCTGGGGGGGCAGGGCTGGGAACTATGGCTACACCTTC	CASSAWGGRAGNYGYTF
.	TRBJ2-7	TRBV19	TRBD2	TGTGCCAGTAGTATTCAGGCCGGGACTACCTACGAGCAGTACTTC	CASSIQAGTTYEQYF
.	TRBJ1-1	TRBV7-6	TRBD1	TGTGCCAGCAGCCGCGAGGACAGGGGCACTGAAGCTTTCTTT	CASSREDRGTEAFF
.	TRBJ2-3	TRBV30	.	TGTGCCTGGAGTCCCCTAGGGGATACGCAGTATTTT	CAWSPLGDTQYF
.	TRBJ2-7	TRBV7-9	.	TGTGCCAGCAGCCGCCCCCGGGGGTGGGATAACTACGAGCAGTACTTC	CASSRPRGWDNYEQYF
.	TRBJ2-2	TRBV13	TRBD2	TGTGCCAGCAGCCCGAGACTAGCGGGAGATTCAGGGGAGCTGTTTTTT	CASSPRLAGDSGELFF
.	TRBJ1-5	TRBV19	.	TGTGCCAGTAGTTCAGATGCCAGGGATAGCAATCAGCCCCAGCATTTT	CASSSDARDSNQPQHF
.	TRBJ1-1	TRBV3-1/TRBV3-2	TRBD1	TGTGCCAGCAGCCAAGAGTACGGACAGGGAAGAACTGAAGCTTTCTTT	CASSQEYGQGRTEAFF
.	TRBJ2-2	TRBV28	.	TGTGCCAGCAGTTTGGGAAGGGGTTACGGGGAGCTGTTTTTT	CASSLGRGYGELFF
.	TRBJ2-7	TRBV28	.	TGTGCCAGCAGACACCAGGGAATAGGTAACCGCGAGCAGTACTTC	CASRHQGIGNREQYF
.	TRBJ2-1	TRBV7-3	TRBD2	TGTGCCAGCTCCTTTGTCGGGACTAGCGGCTTCTACAATGAGCAGTTCTTC	CASSFVGTSGFYNEQFF
.	TRBJ2-1	TRBV11-3	.	TGTGCCAGCAGCCCCGGGCCCTACAATGAGCAGTTCTTC	CASSPGPYNEQFF
.	TRBJ1-5	TRBV30	.	TGTGCCTGGAGTGGATGGGGGGCTAGCGGCAATCAGCCCCAGCATTTT	CAWSGWGASGNQPQHF
.	TRBJ2-1	TRBV7-9	TRBD2	TGTGCCAGCAGCCCGACTAGCGGGGAGGGCAATGAGCAGTTCTTC	CASSPTSGEGNEQFF
.	TRBJ2-5	TRBV24-1	.	TGTGCCACCAGTCCCCGAGGGGGTGGGGAGACCCAGTACTTC	CATSPRGGGETQYF
.	TRBJ2-1	TRBV24-1	.	TGTGCCACGTCTGACGACGGAATCTACAATGAGCAGTTCTTC	CATSDDGIYNEQFF
.	TRBJ1-3	TRBV11-2	.	TGTGCCAGCAGCCCTACATCCTCCTCTGGAAACACCATATATTTT	CASSPTSSSGNTIYF
.	TRBJ2-1	TRBV30	.	TGTGCCTGTTACGTGTACAATGAGCAGTTCTTC	CACYVYNEQFF
.	TRBJ1-5	TRBV27	.	TGTGCCAGCAGCTTACGAGGCCTTGATCAACCCCAGCATTTT	CASSLRGLDQPQHF
.	TRBJ1-3	TRBV6-5	.	TGTGCCAGCAGTTACTCCGAGGGCGGAAACACCATATATTTT	CASSYSEGGNTIYF
.	TRBJ1-2	TRBV7-9	TRBD1	TGTGCCAGCAGCTTACGGGACAGCGCCCCGGGGGACTATGGCTACACCTTC	CASSLRDSAPGDYGYTF
.	TRBJ1-3	TRBV28	TRBD1	TGTGCCAGCAGTCCGACAGGGTCTGGAAACACCATATATTTT	CASSPTGSGNTIYF
.	TRBJ1-6	TRBV9	.	TGTGCCAGCAGCGTTGGACAGAGCCATTCACCCCTCCACTTT	CASSVGQSHSPLHF
once	TRBJ2-1	TRBV28	.	TGTGCCAGCACCCCGGGCCCCCGGGAGCAGTTCTTC	CASTPGPREQFF
.	TRBJ2-2	TRBV13	.	TGTGCCAGCAGCCCCCGGACAGCCACCGGGGAGCTGTTTTTT	CASSPRTATGELFF
.	TRBJ1-1	TRBV6-2/TRBV6-3	.	TGTGCCAGCAGTTACATAAGGCCTAGGACAATATCCGAAGCTTTCTTT	CASSYIRPRTISEAFF
.	TRBJ2-7	TRBV2	TRBD1	TGTGCCACCAAGCCCAACAGGGGGACAGGAGGCGAGCAGTACTTC	CATKPNRGTGGEQYF
.	TRBJ2-1	TRBV7-9	.	TGTGCCAGCAGCTTGGCCAATGAGCAGTTCTTC	CASSLANEQFF
.	TRBJ2-7	TRBV11-3	.	TGTGCCAGCAGCTTATCGGACGGAGACGGCTACGAGCAGTACTTC	CASSLSDGDGYEQYF